This TCR beta chain is drawn from a study of early T cells in non-severe SARS-CoV-2 infection. Study-level results: VDJdb-based annotation leaned toward anti-spike CD8 responses and missed private and CD4 specificities.

V trimming: 6 bases; J trimming: 3 bases; junction bases outside the gene matches: 11. The CDR3 spans 16 residues. This clonotype showed up many times. Its antigen is unknown. Individual cDNA molecules carried attached unique molecular identifiers. TCRdb reanalysed the 5' RACE reads using MiXCR and keeps one entry per CDR3 protein. The table lists under 85,000 distinct CDR3 sequences, approximately 10% of them singletons. The sample comprised whole blood. The sequence came from an adult who was a healthcare worker with PCR-confirmed SARS-CoV-2 infection or an uninfected control (not recorded which). This chain joins TRBV12-3 or TRBV12-4 and TRBJ2-4; 7 nucleotides match TRBD2. CDR3 DNA sequence: TGTGCCAGCAGCCCTGGGGGGGGTGTCGGCAAAAACATTCAGTACTTC. Translated, it gives CASSPGGGVGKNIQYF.